This T cell receptor (beta chain) was profiled in a study of beta chain features in type 1 diabetes. Findings of the study overall: People with Type 1 diabetes carried modestly yet significantly shorter TCRB CDR3s in all four CD4+ subsets. Any PCR bias toward short templates would affect both groups alike.

To note about this clone: Its antigen is undetermined.

Isolated RNA was reverse transcribed in full, so expressed TCRB transcripts were sequenced. Assay used: immunoSEQ multiplex PCR; TCRdb lists only in-frame clones, some missing. The repertoire holds hundreds of thousands of clones, around 15% seen once, with just under 0.04% in the top ten. In germline, CDR1 is SGHRS, CDR2 YFSETQ. Trimming took off 4 bases at V and 0 bases at J, with 14 bases between the two ends. The CDR3 sequence is 17 residues long. Sequencing was carried out using naive CD4+ T cells from blood. This clonotype originated in a man younger than 35 with type 1 diabetes. The chain has TRBV5-1 and TRBJ2-6, with D hard to call. CDR3 sequence reads: CASSPTTRTSGANVLTF. Written as DNA, the CDR3 is TGCGCCAGCAGCCCCACGACACGGACCTCTGGGGCCAACGTCCTGACTTTC. Supplemented by reference TRBV5-1 and TRBJ2-6, the full variable domain reads KAGVTQTPRYLIKTRGQQVTLSCSPISGHRSVSWYQQTPGQGLQFLFEYFSETQRNKGNFPGRFSGRQFSNSRSEMNVSTLELGDSALYLCASSPTTRTSGANVLTFGAGSRLTVL.